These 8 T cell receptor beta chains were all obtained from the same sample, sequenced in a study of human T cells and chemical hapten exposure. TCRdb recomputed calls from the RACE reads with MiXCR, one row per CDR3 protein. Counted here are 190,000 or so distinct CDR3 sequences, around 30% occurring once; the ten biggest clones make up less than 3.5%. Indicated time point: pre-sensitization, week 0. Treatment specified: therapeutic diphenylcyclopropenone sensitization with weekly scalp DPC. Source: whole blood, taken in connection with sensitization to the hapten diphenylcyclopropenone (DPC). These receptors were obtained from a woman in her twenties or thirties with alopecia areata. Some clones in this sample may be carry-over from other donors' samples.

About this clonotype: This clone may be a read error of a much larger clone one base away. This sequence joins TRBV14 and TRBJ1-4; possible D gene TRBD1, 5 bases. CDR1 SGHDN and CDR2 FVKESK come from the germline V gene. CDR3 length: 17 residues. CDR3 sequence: CASSHQWRGRGDEKLLF. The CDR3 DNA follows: TGTGCCAGCAGTCATCAGTGGAGGGGCCGTGGAGATGAAAAACTGCTTTTT.

CDR3 in amino acids: CSASIRVRGTDTQYF. Written as DNA, the CDR3 is TGCAGTGCTAGTATCAGGGTTCGGGGCACAGATACGCAGTATTTT. The chain couples TRBV20-1 to TRBJ2-3; D is possibly TRBD1 (5 bases). The V gene lost 3 bases and the J gene lost 1 base, with 14 bases spanning the gap. CDR1 and CDR2 (germline): DFQATT, SNEGSKA (reference sequence). The CDR3 spans 15 residues.

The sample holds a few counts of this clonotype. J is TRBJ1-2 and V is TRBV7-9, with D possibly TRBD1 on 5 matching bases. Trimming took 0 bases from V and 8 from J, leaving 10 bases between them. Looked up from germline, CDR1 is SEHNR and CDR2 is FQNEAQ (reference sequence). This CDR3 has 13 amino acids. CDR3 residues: CASSLAGARGYTF. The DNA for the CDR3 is TGTGCCAGCAGCTTAGCAGGGGCACGGGGCTACACCTTC.

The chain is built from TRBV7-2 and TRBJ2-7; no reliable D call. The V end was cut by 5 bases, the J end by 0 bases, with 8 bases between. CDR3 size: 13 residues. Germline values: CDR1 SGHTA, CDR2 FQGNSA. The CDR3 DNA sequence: TGTGCCAGCAGCGTCTATAGCTCCTACGAGCAGTACTTC. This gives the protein CASSVYSSYEQYF.

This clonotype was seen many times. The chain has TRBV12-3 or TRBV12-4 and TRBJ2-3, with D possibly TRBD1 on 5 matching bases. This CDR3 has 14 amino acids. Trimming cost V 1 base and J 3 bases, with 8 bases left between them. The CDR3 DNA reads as TGTGCCAGCAGTTTAGGGGGCGCGACAGATACGCAGTATTTT. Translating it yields CASSLGGATDTQYF.

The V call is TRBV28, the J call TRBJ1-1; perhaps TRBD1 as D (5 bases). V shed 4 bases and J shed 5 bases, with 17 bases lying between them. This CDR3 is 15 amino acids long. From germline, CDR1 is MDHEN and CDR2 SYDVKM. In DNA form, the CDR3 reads TGTGCCAGCAGTTATTCCGCAGGGACTGGGACTGAAGCTTTCTTT. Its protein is CASSYSAGTGTEAFF. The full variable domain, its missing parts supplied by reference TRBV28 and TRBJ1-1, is DVKVTQSSRYLVKRTGEKVFLECVQDMDHENMFWYRQDPGLGLRLIYFSYDVKMKEKGDIPEGYSVSREKKERFSLILESASTNQTSMYLCASSYSAGTGTEAFFGQGTRLTVV.

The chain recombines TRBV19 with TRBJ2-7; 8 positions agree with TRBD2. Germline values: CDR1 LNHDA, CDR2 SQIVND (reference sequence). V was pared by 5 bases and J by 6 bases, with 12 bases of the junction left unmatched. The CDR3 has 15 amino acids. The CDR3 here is CASSSQAGARGEQYF. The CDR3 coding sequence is TGTGCCAGTAGTTCCCAAGCGGGGGCGAGGGGCGAGCAGTACTTC.

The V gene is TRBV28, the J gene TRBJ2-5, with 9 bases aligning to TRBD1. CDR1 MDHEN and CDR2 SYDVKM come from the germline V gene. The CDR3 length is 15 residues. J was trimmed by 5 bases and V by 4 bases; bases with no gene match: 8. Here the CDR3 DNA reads TGTGCCAGCAGTTCCCGACAGGGGGGTACGGAGACCCAGTACTTC. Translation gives CASSSRQGGTETQYF. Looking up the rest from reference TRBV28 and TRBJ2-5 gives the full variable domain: DVKVTQSSRYLVKRTGEKVFLECVQDMDHENMFWYRQDPGLGLRLIYFSYDVKMKEKGDIPEGYSVSREKKERFSLILESASTNQTSMYLCASSSRQGGTETQYFGPGTRLLVL.